This TCR beta chain was identified in a study of cytomegalovirus exposure and HLA in healthy donors. 13 Jbeta primers and 60 Vbeta primers were used for the PCR. TCRdb keeps only in-frame clones here, not all; method: immunoSEQ multiplex PCR. The sample yields 150,000 to 200,000 clones, approximately 81% seen once. Sequenced input: PBMCs. This TCR was recovered from a woman aged 25 to 39 in good health and CMV-seronegative.

The CDR3 coding sequence is TGTGCCAGCAGTGAAAATTACCGGAACCGGGCGCAGTATTTT. This encodes CASSENYRNRAQYF. The rearrangement joins TRBV2 to TRBJ2-3; D unclear. CDR1 is SNHLY and CDR2 is FYNNEI in the germline V gene. The CDR3 runs to 14 residues. V was cut by 2 bases and J by 10 bases, with 16 bases left in between. Full variable domain (missing parts from reference TRBV2 and TRBJ2-3): EPEVTQTPSHQVTQMGQEVILRCVPISNHLYFYWYRQILGQKVEFLVSFYNNEISEKSEIFDDQFSVERPDGSNFTLKIRSTKLEDSAMYFCASSENYRNRAQYFGPGTRLTVL.